The T cell receptor beta chain under discussion was sequenced for a study of PD-L1 blockade in urothelial cancer. Study context: Between 0 and 3 prior chemotherapy regimens had been given to patients. Study findings and constraints: A below-median TCR clonality in blood before treatment predicted better survival.

The CDR3 consists of 13 residues. The V gene end was trimmed by 1 base and the J gene end by 9 bases; junction bases not matched to a gene: 5. Germline loops: CDR1 LGHNT, CDR2 FRNRAP. The data were produced by immunoSEQ multiplex PCR, yet TCRdb's version contains in-frame clones alone and is incomplete. Altogether about 52,000 clones are present, 77% being singletons, with the ten largest covering approximately 4%. With regard to this clone: Its target is not known.

Metastatic or locally advanced urothelial carcinoma was present in the patients. The TCR originated in a man aged 70-80 years with urothelial cancer. The rearrangement joins TRBV12-5 to TRBJ2-5; 7 bases are shared with TRBD1. The sequenced sample was PBMCs, obtained around atezolizumab (anti-PD-L1) treatment. CDR3 sequence reads: CASGLGQGRAQYF. DNA of the CDR3: TGTGCTAGTGGTTTGGGACAGGGCAGAGCCCAGTACTTC.